These T cell receptor beta chains were read from a single sample in a study of control samples from healthy donors and cancer patients. TCRdb's table, derived via immunoSEQ multiplex PCR, lists solely in-frame clones and lacks some. The table shows approximately 89,000 clones, with roughly 86% occurring only once. Specimen: blood. These receptors were taken from a man aged 25 to 45 in good health. Both conserved end residues are part of each CDR3. The D gene is left open where the match is weak. Clone size, where shown, is once, few, many, or a class for clones that have expanded.

V gene: TRBV29-1
D gene: .
clone size: .
J gene: TRBJ2-3
CDR3 protein: CSVGYDRADTQYF
CDR3 DNA: TGCAGCGTGGGGTACGACCGGGCAGATACGCAGTATTTT

V gene: TRBV25-1
D gene: .
clone size: .
J gene: TRBJ2-2
CDR3 protein: CASSEGGLNTGELFF
CDR3 DNA: TGTGCCAGCAGTGAAGGGGGATTGAACACCGGGGAGCTGTTTTTT

V gene: TRBV2
D gene: .
clone size: .
J gene: TRBJ1-3
CDR3 protein: CASSMASSGNTIYF
CDR3 DNA: TGTGCCAGCAGTATGGCGAGCTCTGGAAACACCATATATTTT

V gene: TRBV6-6
D gene: .
clone size: .
J gene: TRBJ2-3
CDR3 protein: CASSYSGQPPTDTQYF
CDR3 DNA: TGTGCCAGCAGTTACTCCGGACAGCCGCCCACAGATACGCAGTATTTT

V gene: TRBV5-4
D gene: .
clone size: .
J gene: TRBJ1-2
CDR3 protein: CASRRSGTEYGYTF
CDR3 DNA: TGTGCCAGCAGACGCTCCGGGACCGAGTATGGCTACACCTTC

V gene: TRBV27
D gene: .
clone size: .
J gene: TRBJ1-1
CDR3 protein: CASAVMRNTEAFF
CDR3 DNA: TGTGCCAGCGCCGTTATGAGGAACACTGAAGCTTTCTTT

V gene: TRBV5-1
D gene: .
clone size: .
J gene: TRBJ2-3
CDR3 protein: CASSLAGTGGPTDTQYF
CDR3 DNA: TGCGCCAGCAGCTTGGCCGGGACGGGGGGCCCCACAGATACGCAGTATTTT

V gene: TRBV9
D gene: TRBD2
clone size: .
J gene: TRBJ2-5
CDR3 protein: CASSVGAGGGETQYF
CDR3 DNA: TGTGCCAGCAGCGTGGGAGCGGGGGGAGGGGAGACCCAGTACTTC

V gene: TRBV2
D gene: .
clone size: .
J gene: TRBJ1-2
CDR3 protein: CASSAAPESYGYTF
CDR3 DNA: TGTGCCAGCAGTGCAGCCCCGGAGTCCTATGGCTACACCTTC

V gene: TRBV4-1
D gene: .
clone size: .
J gene: TRBJ2-7
CDR3 protein: CASTPQGMRGGRYEQYF
CDR3 DNA: TGCGCCAGCACCCCCCAGGGGATGAGGGGGGGGCGGTACGAGCAGTACTTC

V gene: TRBV18
D gene: TRBD1
clone size: .
J gene: TRBJ2-5
CDR3 protein: CASSPGQEETQYF
CDR3 DNA: TGTGCCAGCTCACCAGGACAGGAAGAGACCCAGTACTTC

V gene: TRBV28
D gene: TRBD2
clone size: .
J gene: TRBJ2-5
CDR3 protein: CASSSGGYQETQYF
CDR3 DNA: TGTGCCAGCAGTAGCGGGGGGTACCAAGAGACCCAGTACTTC

V gene: TRBV24-1
D gene: .
clone size: .
J gene: TRBJ1-4
CDR3 protein: CATSEANEKLFF
CDR3 DNA: TGTGCCACCAGTGAAGCTAATGAAAAACTGTTTTTT

V gene: TRBV4-1
D gene: .
clone size: few
J gene: TRBJ1-6
CDR3 protein: CASSQGTAGPNSPLHF
CDR3 DNA: TGCGCCAGCAGCCAAGGAACCGCAGGGCCAAATTCACCCCTCCACTTT

V gene: TRBV6-6
D gene: .
clone size: .
J gene: TRBJ2-7
CDR3 protein: CASSRSPPGLSSYEQYF
CDR3 DNA: TGTGCCAGCAGCCGATCCCCCCCGGGACTCAGCTCCTACGAGCAGTACTTC

V gene: TRBV6-5
D gene: .
clone size: .
J gene: TRBJ1-1
CDR3 protein: CASSYRGGAEAFF
CDR3 DNA: TGTGCCAGCAGTTACCGGGGCGGCGCTGAAGCTTTCTTT

V gene: TRBV6-6
D gene: .
clone size: few
J gene: TRBJ1-1
CDR3 protein: CASRLQLEAFF
CDR3 DNA: TGTGCCAGCAGATTACAGTTGGAAGCTTTCTTT